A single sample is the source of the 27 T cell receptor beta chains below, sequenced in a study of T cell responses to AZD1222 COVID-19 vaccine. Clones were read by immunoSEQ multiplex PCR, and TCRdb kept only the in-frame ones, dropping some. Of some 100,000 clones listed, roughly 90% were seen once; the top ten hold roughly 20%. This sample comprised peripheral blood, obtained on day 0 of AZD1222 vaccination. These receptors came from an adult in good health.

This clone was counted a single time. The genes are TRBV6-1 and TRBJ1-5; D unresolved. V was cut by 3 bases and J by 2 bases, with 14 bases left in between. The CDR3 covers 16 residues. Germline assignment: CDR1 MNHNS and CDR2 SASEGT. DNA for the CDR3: TGTGCCAGCAGTGATCCCCGGGATCGGCGCAATCAGCCCCAGCATTTT. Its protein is CASSDPRDRRNQPQHF.

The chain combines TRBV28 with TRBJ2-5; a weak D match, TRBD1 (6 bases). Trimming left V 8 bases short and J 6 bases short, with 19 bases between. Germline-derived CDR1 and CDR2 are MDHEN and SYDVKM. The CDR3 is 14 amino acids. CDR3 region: CASRVAGGRKTQYF. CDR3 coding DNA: TGTGCCAGCCGAGTTGCTGGGGGCAGGAAGACCCAGTACTTC. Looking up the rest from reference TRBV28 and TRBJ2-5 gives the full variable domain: DVKVTQSSRYLVKRTGEKVFLECVQDMDHENMFWYRQDPGLGLRLIYFSYDVKMKEKGDIPEGYSVSREKKERFSLILESASTNQTSMYLCASRVAGGRKTQYFGPGTRLLVL.

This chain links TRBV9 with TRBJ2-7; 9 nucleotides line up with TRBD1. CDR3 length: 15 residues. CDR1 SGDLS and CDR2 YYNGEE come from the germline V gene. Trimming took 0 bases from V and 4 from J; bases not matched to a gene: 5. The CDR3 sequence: CASSVAGQGIYEQYF. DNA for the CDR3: TGTGCCAGCAGCGTAGCGGGACAGGGCATATACGAGCAGTACTTC.

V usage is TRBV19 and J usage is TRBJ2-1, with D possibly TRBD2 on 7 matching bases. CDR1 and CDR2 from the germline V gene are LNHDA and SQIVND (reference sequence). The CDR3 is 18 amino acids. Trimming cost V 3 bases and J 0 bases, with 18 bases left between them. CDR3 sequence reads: CASSIGWRGRSSYNEQFF. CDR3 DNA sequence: TGTGCCAGTAGTATTGGTTGGCGGGGGCGCAGCTCCTACAATGAGCAGTTCTTC. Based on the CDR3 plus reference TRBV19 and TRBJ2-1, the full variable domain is DGGITQSPKYLFRKEGQNVTLSCEQNLNHDAMYWYRQDPGQGLRLIYYSQIVNDFQKGDIAEGYSVSREKKESFPLTVTSAQKNPTAFYLCASSIGWRGRSSYNEQFFGPGTRLTVL.

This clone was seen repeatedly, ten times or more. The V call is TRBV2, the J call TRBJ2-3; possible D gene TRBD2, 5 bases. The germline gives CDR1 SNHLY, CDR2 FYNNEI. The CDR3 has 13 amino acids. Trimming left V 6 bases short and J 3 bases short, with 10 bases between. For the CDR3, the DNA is TGTGCCAGCAGAAAAGACTATACAGATACGCAGTATTTT. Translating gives CASRKDYTDTQYF.

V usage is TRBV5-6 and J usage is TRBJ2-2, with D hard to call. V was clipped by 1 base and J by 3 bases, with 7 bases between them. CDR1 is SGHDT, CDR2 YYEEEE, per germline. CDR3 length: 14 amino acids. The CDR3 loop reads CASSLRQYTGELFF. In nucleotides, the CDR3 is TGTGCCAGCAGCTTGAGGCAATACACCGGGGAGCTGTTTTTT.

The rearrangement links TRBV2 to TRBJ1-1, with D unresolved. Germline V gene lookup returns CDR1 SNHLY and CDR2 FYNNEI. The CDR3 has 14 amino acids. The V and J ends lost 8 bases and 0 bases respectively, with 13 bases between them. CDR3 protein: CASGIAAMNTEAFF. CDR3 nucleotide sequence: TGTGCCAGCGGTATTGCGGCTATGAACACTGAAGCTTTCTTT.

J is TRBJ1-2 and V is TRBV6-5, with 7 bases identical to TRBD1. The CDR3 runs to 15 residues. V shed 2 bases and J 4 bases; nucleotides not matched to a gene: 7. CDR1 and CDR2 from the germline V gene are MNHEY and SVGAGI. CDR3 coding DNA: TGTGCCAGCAGTTACGCCGCTACAGGGGCCTATGGCTACACCTTC. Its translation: CASSYAATGAYGYTF.

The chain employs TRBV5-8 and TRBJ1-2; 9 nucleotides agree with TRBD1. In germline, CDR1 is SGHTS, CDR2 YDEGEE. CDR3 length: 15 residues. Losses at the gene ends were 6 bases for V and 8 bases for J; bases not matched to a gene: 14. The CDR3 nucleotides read TGTGCCAGCACGGAGACGGGACAGGGTATAAGGGGCTACACCTTC. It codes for CASTETGQGIRGYTF.

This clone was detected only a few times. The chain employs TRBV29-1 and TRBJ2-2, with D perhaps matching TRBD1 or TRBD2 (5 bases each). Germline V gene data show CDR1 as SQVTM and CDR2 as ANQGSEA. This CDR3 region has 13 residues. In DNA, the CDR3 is TGCGCATCCGGTAACTGGGGGACCGGGGAGCTGTTTTTT. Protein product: CASGNWGTGELFF.

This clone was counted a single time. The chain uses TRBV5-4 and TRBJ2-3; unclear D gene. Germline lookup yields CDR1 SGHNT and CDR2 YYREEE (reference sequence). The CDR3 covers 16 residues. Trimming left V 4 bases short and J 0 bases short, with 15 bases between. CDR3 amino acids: CASSRVVETSTDTQYF. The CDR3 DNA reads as TGTGCCAGCAGCCGGGTGGTGGAGACTAGCACAGATACGCAGTATTTT. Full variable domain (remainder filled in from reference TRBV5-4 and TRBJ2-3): ETGVTQSPTHLIKTRGQQVTLRCSSQSGHNTVSWYQQALGQGPQFIFQYYREEENGRGNFPPRFSGLQFPNYSSELNVNALELDDSALYLCASSRVVETSTDTQYFGPGTRLTVL.

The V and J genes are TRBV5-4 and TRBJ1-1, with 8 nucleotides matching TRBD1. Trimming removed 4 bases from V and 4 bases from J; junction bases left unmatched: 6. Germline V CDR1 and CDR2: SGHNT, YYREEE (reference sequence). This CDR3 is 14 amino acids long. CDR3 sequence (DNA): TGTGCCAGCAGCCACTTCGACAGGGGCACTGAAGCTTTCTTT. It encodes CASSHFDRGTEAFF.

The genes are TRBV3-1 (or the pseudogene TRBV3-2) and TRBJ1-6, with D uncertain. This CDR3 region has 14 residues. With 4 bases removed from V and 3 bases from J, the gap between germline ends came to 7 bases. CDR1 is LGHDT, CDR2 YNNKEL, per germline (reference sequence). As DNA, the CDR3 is TGTGCCAGCAGCCCGGGAAACTATAATTCACCCCTCCACTTT. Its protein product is CASSPGNYNSPLHF.

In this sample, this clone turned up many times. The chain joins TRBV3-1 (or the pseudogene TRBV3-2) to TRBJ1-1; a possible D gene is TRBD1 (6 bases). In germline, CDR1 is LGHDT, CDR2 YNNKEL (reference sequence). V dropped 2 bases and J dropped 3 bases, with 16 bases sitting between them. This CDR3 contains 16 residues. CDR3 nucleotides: TGTGCCAGCAGCCAAACACAGGGTATAAGTGACACTGAAGCTTTCTTT. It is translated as CASSQTQGISDTEAFF.

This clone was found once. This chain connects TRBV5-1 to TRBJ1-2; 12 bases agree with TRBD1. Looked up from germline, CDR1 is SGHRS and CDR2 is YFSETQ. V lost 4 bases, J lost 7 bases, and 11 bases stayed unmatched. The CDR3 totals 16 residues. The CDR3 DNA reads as TGCGCCAGCAGCGTAGGCGGGACAGGGGGCGAGAGTGGCTACACCTTC. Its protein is CASSVGGTGGESGYTF.

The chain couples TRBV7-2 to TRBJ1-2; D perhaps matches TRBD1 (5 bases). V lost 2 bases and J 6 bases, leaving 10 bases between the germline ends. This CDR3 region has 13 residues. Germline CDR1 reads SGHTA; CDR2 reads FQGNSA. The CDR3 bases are TGTGCCAGCAGCTTAAGACAGAACCATGGCTACACCTTC. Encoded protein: CASSLRQNHGYTF.

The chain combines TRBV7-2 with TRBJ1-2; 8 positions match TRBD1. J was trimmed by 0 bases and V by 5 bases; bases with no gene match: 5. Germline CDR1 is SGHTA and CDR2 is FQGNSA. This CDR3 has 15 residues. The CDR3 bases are TGTGCCAGCAGCGTAGACAGGGGAGCTAACTATGGCTACACCTTC. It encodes CASSVDRGANYGYTF.

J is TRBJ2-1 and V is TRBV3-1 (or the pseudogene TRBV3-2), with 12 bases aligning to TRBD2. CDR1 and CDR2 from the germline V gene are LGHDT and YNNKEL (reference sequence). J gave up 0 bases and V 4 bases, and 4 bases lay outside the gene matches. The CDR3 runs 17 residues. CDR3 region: CASSLGLAGGSYNEQFF. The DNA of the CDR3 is TGTGCCAGCAGCCTGGGACTAGCGGGCGGCTCCTACAATGAGCAGTTCTTC.

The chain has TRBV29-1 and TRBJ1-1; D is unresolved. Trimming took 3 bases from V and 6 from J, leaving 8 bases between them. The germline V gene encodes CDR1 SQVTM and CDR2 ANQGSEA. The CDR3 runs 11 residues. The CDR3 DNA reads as TGCAGCGTTGATGACGGGCCTGAAGCTTTCTTT. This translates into CSVDDGPEAFF.

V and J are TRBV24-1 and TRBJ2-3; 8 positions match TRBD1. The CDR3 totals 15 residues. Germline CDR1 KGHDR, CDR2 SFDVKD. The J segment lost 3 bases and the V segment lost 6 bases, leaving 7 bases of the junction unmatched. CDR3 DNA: TGTGCCACCAGTCGGACAGGGCGTGGTACAGATACGCAGTATTTT. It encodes CATSRTGRGTDTQYF.

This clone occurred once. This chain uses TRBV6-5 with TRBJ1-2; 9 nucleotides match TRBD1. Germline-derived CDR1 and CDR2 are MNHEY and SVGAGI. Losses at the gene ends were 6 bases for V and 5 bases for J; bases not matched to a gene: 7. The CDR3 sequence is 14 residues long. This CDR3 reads CASRIAGTGYGYTF. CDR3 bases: TGTGCCAGCAGAATAGCCGGGACAGGGTATGGCTACACCTTC.

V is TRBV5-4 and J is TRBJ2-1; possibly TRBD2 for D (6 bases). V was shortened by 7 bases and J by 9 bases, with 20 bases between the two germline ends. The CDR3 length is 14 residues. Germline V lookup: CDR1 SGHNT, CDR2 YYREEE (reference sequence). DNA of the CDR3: TGTGCCAGCGGAGACCAGTGGGACTCAAGTGAGCAGTTCTTC. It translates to CASGDQWDSSEQFF.

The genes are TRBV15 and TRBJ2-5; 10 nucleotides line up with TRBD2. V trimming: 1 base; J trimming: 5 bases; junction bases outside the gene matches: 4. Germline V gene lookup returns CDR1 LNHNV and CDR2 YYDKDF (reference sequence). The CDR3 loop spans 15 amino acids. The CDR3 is CATSRVSGGPETQYF. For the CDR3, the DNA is TGTGCCACCAGCAGAGTTAGCGGGGGGCCGGAGACCCAGTACTTC.

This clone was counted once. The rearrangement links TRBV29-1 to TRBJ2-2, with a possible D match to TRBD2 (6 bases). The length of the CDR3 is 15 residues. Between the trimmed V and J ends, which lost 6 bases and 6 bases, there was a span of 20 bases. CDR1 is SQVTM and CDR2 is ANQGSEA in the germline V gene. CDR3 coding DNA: TGCAGCGTCGGCCGGGGGTCCCGGGGGTCCGGGGAGCTGTTTTTT. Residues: CSVGRGSRGSGELFF.

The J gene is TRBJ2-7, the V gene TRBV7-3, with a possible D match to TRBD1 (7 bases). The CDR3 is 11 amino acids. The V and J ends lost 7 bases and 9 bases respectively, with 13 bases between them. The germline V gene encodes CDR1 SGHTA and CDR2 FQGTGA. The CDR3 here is CASTPQGGQYF. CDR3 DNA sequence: TGTGCCAGCACCCCCCAGGGGGGGCAGTACTTC.

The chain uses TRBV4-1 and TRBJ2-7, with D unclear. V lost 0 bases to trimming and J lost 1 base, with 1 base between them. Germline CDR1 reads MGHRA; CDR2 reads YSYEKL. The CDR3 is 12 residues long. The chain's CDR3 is CASSQESYEQYF. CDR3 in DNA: TGCGCCAGCAGCCAAGAATCCTACGAGCAGTACTTC.

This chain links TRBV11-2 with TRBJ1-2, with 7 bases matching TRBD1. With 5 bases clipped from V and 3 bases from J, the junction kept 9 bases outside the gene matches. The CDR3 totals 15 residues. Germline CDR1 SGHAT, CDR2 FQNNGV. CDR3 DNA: TGTGCCAGCAGCGAAGGGGCCAGGGGGGACTATGGCTACACCTTC. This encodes CASSEGARGDYGYTF.